The rows below give T cell receptor beta chains drawn from one sample of a study of shared clonotypes between healthy human individuals. TCRdb's copy holds only in-frame clones and misses some; the assay was immunoSEQ multiplex PCR. The sample lists millions of clones; about 95% were seen once. Sequencing was carried out using naive CD8+ T cells sorted from blood. These receptors all stem from a man between 18 and 35 years old in good health. Both conserved end residues are part of each CDR3. The D gene is left open where the match is weak. Some rows have no size entry. The others give once, few or many, or a class for an expanded clone.

TRBD1	TRBV10-3	few	TRBJ2-2	CATTGGDTGELFF	TGTGCCACGACAGGGGGGGACACCGGGGAGCTGTTTTTT
TRBD2	TRBV28	.	TRBJ2-1	CASSFLAGVHNEQFF	TGTGCCAGCAGTTTTCTGGCGGGGGTTCACAATGAGCAGTTCTTC
.	TRBV19	.	TRBJ2-7	CASSIGYEQYF	TGTGCCAGTAGTATCGGATACGAGCAGTACTTC
.	TRBV27	.	TRBJ1-5	CASSLGWDILQPQHF	TGTGCCAGCAGTTTAGGGTGGGACATTCTTCAGCCCCAGCATTTT
.	TRBV27	.	TRBJ1-4	CASRISGLLTTNEKLFF	TGTGCCAGCAGGATTTCGGGACTGCTCACAACTAATGAAAAACTGTTTTTT
TRBD2	TRBV30	.	TRBJ2-3	CAWNLAGGPDTQYF	TGTGCCTGGAATCTAGCGGGGGGGCCGGATACGCAGTATTTT
TRBD1	TRBV13	.	TRBJ2-3	CASSSDREADTQYF	TGTGCCAGCAGCTCAGACAGGGAAGCAGATACGCAGTATTTT
TRBD1	TRBV27	.	TRBJ1-6	CASSWTGGGSPLHF	TGTGCCAGCAGCTGGACAGGGGGAGGTTCACCCCTCCACTTT
.	TRBV7-9	.	TRBJ1-5	CASSLGGFSQPQHF	TGTGCCAGCAGCTTAGGCGGCTTCAGCCAGCCCCAGCATTTT
.	TRBV20-1	.	TRBJ2-5	CSASTQETQYF	TGCAGTGCTAGCACGCAAGAGACCCAGTACTTC
.	TRBV7-9	.	TRBJ2-7	CASSLEIGAHWSDEQYF	TGTGCCAGCAGCTTAGAGATCGGGGCCCACTGGTCCGACGAGCAGTACTTC
TRBD1	TRBV4-1	.	TRBJ1-4	CASTPGQPNEKLFF	TGCGCCAGCACTCCGGGACAGCCTAATGAAAAACTGTTTTTT
TRBD1	TRBV2	.	TRBJ2-2	CASSGTGITGELFF	TGTGCCAGCAGCGGGACAGGGATCACCGGGGAGCTGTTTTTT
TRBD1	TRBV7-2	.	TRBJ2-7	CASSPPERTGFHEQYF	TGTGCCAGCAGCCCTCCCGAGCGGACAGGGTTCCACGAGCAGTACTTC
TRBD1	TRBV6-5	.	TRBJ2-3	CASSTGQGTDTQYF	TGTGCCAGCAGCACGGGACAGGGCACAGATACGCAGTATTTT
TRBD2	TRBV7-9	.	TRBJ2-3	CASSPGSSGITDTQYF	TGTGCCAGCAGCCCGGGTTCTAGCGGGATAACAGATACGCAGTATTTT
TRBD1	TRBV5-6	.	TRBJ1-1	CASSLGQGATEAFF	TGTGCCAGCAGCTTGGGACAGGGGGCCACTGAAGCTTTCTTT
TRBD2	TRBV27	.	TRBJ2-7	CASSLTSGGPYEQYF	TGTGCCAGCAGTCTGACTAGCGGGGGCCCCTACGAGCAGTACTTC
TRBD2	TRBV4-1	.	TRBJ2-2	CASSQRAGGYAGELFF	TGCGCCAGCAGCCAGAGGGCGGGAGGGTATGCCGGGGAGCTGTTTTTT
.	TRBV6-5	.	TRBJ2-5	CASSYNPQTETQYF	TGTGCCAGCAGTTATAACCCGCAAACGGAGACCCAGTACTTC
.	TRBV19	.	TRBJ2-1	CASSIDHDIFADEQFF	TGTGCCAGTAGTATAGATCACGACATATTCGCCGATGAGCAGTTCTTC
.	TRBV5-8	.	TRBJ2-7	CASSLRPYEQYF	TGTGCCAGCAGCTTGCGTCCCTACGAGCAGTACTTC
.	TRBV6-9	.	TRBJ2-7	CARVFKGQYF	TGTGCCAGGGTCTTTAAGGGGCAGTACTTC
.	TRBV2	.	TRBJ1-2	CASSESSDGYYGYTF	TGTGCCAGCAGTGAATCTTCGGACGGCTACTATGGCTACACCTTC
.	TRBV7-9	.	TRBJ2-1	CASTITGSSYNEQFF	TGTGCCAGCACCATCACCGGGAGCTCCTACAATGAGCAGTTCTTC
TRBD1	TRBV7-3	.	TRBJ2-1	CASSSNSGGTEQFF	TGTGCCAGCAGCTCCAACTCAGGGGGCACTGAGCAGTTCTTC
.	TRBV28	few	TRBJ2-5	CASAELAEFQETQYF	TGTGCCAGCGCTGAGTTAGCGGAATTTCAAGAGACCCAGTACTTC
TRBD1	TRBV7-8	.	TRBJ2-2	CASFWETGGRNGELFF	TGTGCCAGTTTCTGGGAAACAGGGGGCCGGAACGGGGAGCTGTTTTTT
.	TRBV7-8	.	TRBJ2-7	CASSLQGSSYEQYF	TGTGCCAGCAGCTTACAAGGGAGCTCCTACGAGCAGTACTTC
TRBD1	TRBV5-5	.	TRBJ2-7	CASSWDSLYEQYF	TGTGCCAGCAGCTGGGACAGCCTCTACGAGCAGTACTTC
TRBD1	TRBV27	.	TRBJ2-7	CASGLPRQGSYEQYF	TGTGCCAGCGGACTTCCTCGACAGGGCTCCTACGAGCAGTACTTC
.	TRBV19	.	TRBJ2-5	CASSIGGGYETQYF	TGTGCCAGTAGTATAGGCGGGGGCTATGAGACCCAGTACTTC
TRBD1	TRBV7-7	.	TRBJ2-7	CASSLGTGGNEQYF	TGTGCTAGCAGCTTAGGGACAGGGGGCAACGAGCAGTACTTC
.	TRBV28	.	TRBJ2-7	CASGGRTGKFYEQYF	TGTGCCAGTGGGGGTCGAACGGGAAAGTTTTATGAGCAGTACTTC
.	TRBV11-2	.	TRBJ1-2	CASSLWALGGYTF	TGTGCCAGCAGCTTATGGGCTCTGGGTGGCTACACCTTC
.	TRBV7-8	.	TRBJ2-7	CASSYTSSYEQYF	TGTGCCAGCAGCTATACTAGCTCCTACGAGCAGTACTTC
TRBD1	TRBV9	.	TRBJ2-2	CASSEPLGQGNTGELFF	TGTGCCAGCAGCGAACCCTTGGGACAGGGCAACACCGGGGAGCTGTTTTTT
.	TRBV5-6	.	TRBJ1-5	CASTLGGGFQPQHF	TGTGCCAGCACCCTCGGGGGGGGCTTTCAGCCCCAGCATTTT
TRBD1	TRBV19	.	TRBJ1-6	CASSTPGTANSPLHF	TGTGCCAGTAGTACCCCCGGGACAGCCAATTCACCCCTCCACTTT
.	TRBV10-3	.	TRBJ2-2	CAISESGQLATGELFF	TGTGCCATCAGTGAGTCAGGCCAGTTGGCCACCGGGGAGCTGTTTTTT
.	TRBV5-6	.	TRBJ2-7	CASSFRNRVYEQYF	TGTGCCAGCAGCTTCCGGAACAGAGTCTACGAGCAGTACTTC
TRBD2	TRBV29-1	.	TRBJ2-1	CSVMGLANAPLSYNEQFF	TGCAGCGTTATGGGACTAGCGAACGCCCCCCTCTCCTACAATGAGCAGTTCTTC
.	TRBV27	.	TRBJ2-7	CASSLDGDYEQYF	TGTGCCAGCAGTTTAGACGGAGACTACGAGCAGTACTTC
.	TRBV6-1	.	TRBJ1-2	CASSEGRLAGQGYTF	TGTGCCAGCAGTGAAGGGAGATTGGCAGGCCAGGGCTACACCTTC
.	TRBV7-7	.	TRBJ2-1	CASSPLAVSSYNEQFF	TGTGCTAGCAGCCCCCTAGCCGTTAGCTCCTACAATGAGCAGTTCTTC
.	TRBV5-4	few	TRBJ2-7	CASSLDRTYEQYF	TGTGCCAGCAGCTTGGACAGGACCTACGAGCAGTACTTC
TRBD1	TRBV30	once	TRBJ2-7	CAWSLGTGERIEQYF	TGTGCCTGGAGCCTCGGGACAGGGGAAAGGATCGAGCAGTACTTC
TRBD2	TRBV27	.	TRBJ2-7	CASRPGLAAYEQYF	TGTGCCAGCAGACCGGGACTAGCGGCATACGAGCAGTACTTC
.	TRBV6-1	.	TRBJ1-2	CASSGGPRTYYGYTF	TGTGCCAGCAGCGGGGGGCCCAGAACCTACTATGGCTACACCTTC
.	TRBV5-1	.	TRBJ1-4	CASLGTGWTNEKLFF	TGCGCCAGCCTGGGAACGGGTTGGACTAATGAAAAACTGTTTTTT
.	TRBV28	.	TRBJ2-2	CASTPLVTDANTGELFF	TGTGCCAGCACCCCCCTGGTGACAGACGCAAACACCGGGGAGCTGTTTTTT
.	TRBV5-1	.	TRBJ1-3	CASSSDPTDSGNTIYF	TGCGCCAGCAGCTCCGACCCGACAGACTCTGGAAACACCATATATTTT
.	TRBV5-1	.	TRBJ2-3	CASSLAPTSTDTQYF	TGCGCCAGCAGCTTGGCCCCGACTAGCACAGATACGCAGTATTTT
TRBD1	TRBV11-2	.	TRBJ2-1	CASSAGTGVYNEQFF	TGTGCCAGCAGCGCCGGGACAGGGGTGTACAATGAGCAGTTCTTC
TRBD1	TRBV25-1	.	TRBJ2-7	CASSISTGAYEQYF	TGTGCCAGCTCAATCTCGACAGGGGCCTACGAGCAGTACTTC
.	TRBV27	.	TRBJ2-5	CASRRGTLLQETQYF	TGTGCCAGCAGAAGAGGGACTTTATTACAAGAGACCCAGTACTTC